This T cell receptor beta chain was captured by sequencing in a study of OX40 agonist ivuxolimab in advanced cancers. Whole-study findings and limits: Partial responders dosed at 0.1-3.0 mg/kg displayed clonal expansion ranking among the lowest.

The CDR3 has 15 amino acids. Trimming took 1 base from V and 5 from J, leaving 10 bases between them. Data came from immunoSEQ multiplex PCR; TCRdb stores just in-frame clones and leaves some out. The sample gives some 73,000 clones, about 87% of which show up once; approximately 11% is in the top ten. No patient had autoimmune disease or received systemic immunosuppression. Samples of blood were obtained at baseline, on cycle 4 day 1, and on cycle 7 day 1. Details on this clone: The target antigen is unknown.

The receptor's source is an adult with an advanced solid tumor such as melanoma, head and neck, liver or kidney cancer. The V call is TRBV5-3, the J call TRBJ1-6; a weak D match, TRBD1 (6 bases). TRBV5-3 is sorted into the ORF group, with uncertain function. The material sequenced was CD4+ or CD8+ T cells sorted from blood, taken in a trial of the OX40 agonist ivuxolimab. The CDR3 here is CARSLWGQDNSPLHF. The CDR3 DNA reads as TGTGCCAGAAGCTTGTGGGGGCAGGATAATTCACCCCTCCACTTT.